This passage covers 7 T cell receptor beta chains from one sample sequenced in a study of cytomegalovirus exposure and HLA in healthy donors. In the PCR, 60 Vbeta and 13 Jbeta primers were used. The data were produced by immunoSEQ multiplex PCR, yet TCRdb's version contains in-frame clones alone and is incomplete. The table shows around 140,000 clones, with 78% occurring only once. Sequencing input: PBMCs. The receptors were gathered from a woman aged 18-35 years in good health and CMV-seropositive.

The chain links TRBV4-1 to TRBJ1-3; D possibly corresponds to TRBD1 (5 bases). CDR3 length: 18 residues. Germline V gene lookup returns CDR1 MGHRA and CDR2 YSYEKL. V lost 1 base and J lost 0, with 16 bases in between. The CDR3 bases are TGCGCCAGCAGCCAAGGGAGGGGAGGGACGAGCTCTGGAAACACCATATATTTT. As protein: CASSQGRGGTSSGNTIYF.

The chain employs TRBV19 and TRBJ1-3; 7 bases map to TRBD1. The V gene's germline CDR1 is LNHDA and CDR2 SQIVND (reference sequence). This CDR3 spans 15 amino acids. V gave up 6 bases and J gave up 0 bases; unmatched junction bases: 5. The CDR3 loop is CASSRQGGSGNTIYF. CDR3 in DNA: TGTGCCAGTAGCCGACAGGGTGGCTCTGGAAACACCATATATTTT.

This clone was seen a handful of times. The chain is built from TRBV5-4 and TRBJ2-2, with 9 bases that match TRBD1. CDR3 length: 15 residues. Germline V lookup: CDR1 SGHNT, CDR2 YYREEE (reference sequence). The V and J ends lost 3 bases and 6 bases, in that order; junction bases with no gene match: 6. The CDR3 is CASSSGQGRAGELFF. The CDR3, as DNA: TGTGCCAGCAGCTCGGGACAGGGAAGGGCCGGGGAGCTGTTTTTT.

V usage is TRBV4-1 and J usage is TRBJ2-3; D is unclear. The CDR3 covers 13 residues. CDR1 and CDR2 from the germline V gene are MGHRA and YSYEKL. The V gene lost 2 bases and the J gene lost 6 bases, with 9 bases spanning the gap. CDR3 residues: CASSQPGGDTQYF. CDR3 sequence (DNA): TGCGCCAGCAGCCAACCGGGTGGGGATACGCAGTATTTT.

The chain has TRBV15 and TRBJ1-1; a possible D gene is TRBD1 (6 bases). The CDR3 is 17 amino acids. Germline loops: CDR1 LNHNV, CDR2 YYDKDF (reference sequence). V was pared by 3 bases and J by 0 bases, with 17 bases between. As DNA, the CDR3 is TGTGCCACCAGCAGGGGAAGGGGGGGGCCCATGAACACTGAAGCTTTCTTT. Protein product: CATSRGRGGPMNTEAFF. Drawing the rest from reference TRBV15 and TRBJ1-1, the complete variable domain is DAMVIQNPRYQVTQFGKPVTLSCSQTLNHNVMYWYQQKSSQAPKLLFHYYDKDFNNEADTPDNFQSRRPNTSFCFLDIRSPGLGDTAMYLCATSRGRGGPMNTEAFFGQGTRLTVV.

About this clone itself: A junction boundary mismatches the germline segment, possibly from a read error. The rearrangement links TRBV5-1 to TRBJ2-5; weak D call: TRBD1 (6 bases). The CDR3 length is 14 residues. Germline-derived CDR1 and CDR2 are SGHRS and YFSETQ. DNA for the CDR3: TGCGCCAGCAGTTACAGGGAGCTCGAAGAGGCCCAGTACTTC. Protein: CASSYRELEEAQYF.

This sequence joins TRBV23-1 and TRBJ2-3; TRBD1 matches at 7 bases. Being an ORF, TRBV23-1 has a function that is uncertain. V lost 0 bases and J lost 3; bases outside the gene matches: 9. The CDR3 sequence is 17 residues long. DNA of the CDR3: TGCGCCAGCAGTCAATCAGATGACAGGGTGGGGACAGATACGCAGTATTTT. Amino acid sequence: CASSQSDDRVGTDTQYF.